This T cell receptor (beta chain) appears in the sequencing data of a study of blood T cell repertoires in COVID-19. Study at large: Material from acute and convalescent COVID-19 was sourced from the United States, Italy and Spain. Nucleic acid was either cDNA or gDNA, and it came from T cells, B-cell-depleted T cells, or PBMCs.

The cohort comprised adults aged about 18 to 100 years residing in about two dozen US areas. Method: immunoSEQ multiplex PCR; TCRdb's copy keeps in-frame clones and lacks some. The table lists over 200,000 clones, roughly 89% of them singletons, with less than 4% in the top ten. The TCR was taken from a woman in her 30s with acute COVID-19. What was sequenced was PBMCs or T cells enriched from blood (not recorded which).

The CDR3 spells CASSQRQGTDTEAFF. Written as DNA, the CDR3 is TGCGCCAGCAGCCAGAGACAGGGGACCGACACTGAAGCTTTCTTT. The chain has TRBV5-1 and TRBJ1-1; TRBD1 matches at 8 bases. Germline assignment: CDR1 SGHRS and CDR2 YFSETQ. The ends lost 4 bases at V and 3 bases at J; junction bases unmatched: 8. The CDR3 covers 15 residues.